Presented here are 21 T cell receptor beta chains from one specimen sequenced in a study of Ad26.COV2.S vaccination and SARS-CoV-2 variants. Assay used: immunoSEQ multiplex PCR; TCRdb lists only in-frame clones, some missing. The data show roughly 350,000 clones, approximately 90% seen once. Treatment described: 15 to 20 received Ad26.COV2.S at low or high dose, single or two shots; roughly five received placebo; per-sample allocation not given. Sampling was performed 63 days after the first vaccine or placebo injection. This sample comprised peripheral blood, obtained in a trial of Ad26.COV2.S vaccine versus placebo. The origin of the receptors is a person aged 18-65 years who received the Ad26.COV2.S COVID-19 vaccine or a placebo.

This chain links TRBV19 with TRBJ1-3, with D hard to call. The V gene lost 6 bases and the J gene lost 0 bases, with 9 bases spanning the gap. The length of the CDR3 is 14 residues. Germline CDR1 and CDR2: LNHDA and SQIVND (reference sequence). In DNA, the CDR3 is TGTGCCAGTAGGATGACCGGCTCTGGAAACACCATATATTTT. As protein: CASRMTGSGNTIYF.

In regard to this clone: Different DNA sequences within this sample yield the same CDR3. The DNA of the CDR3 is TGCGCCAGCAGCTGGGGACAGAACACCGGGGAGCTGTTTTTT. Residues: CASSWGQNTGELFF. The J gene is TRBJ2-2, the V gene TRBV5-1, with a tentative D call TRBD1 (6 bases). Germline V gene lookup returns CDR1 SGHRS and CDR2 YFSETQ. The V and J ends lost 3 bases and 1 base respectively, with 7 bases between them. This CDR3 has 14 residues.

The chain employs TRBV7-9 and TRBJ1-2; 7 nucleotides agree with TRBD1. CDR3 length: 15 amino acids. Looked up from germline, CDR1 is SEHNR and CDR2 is FQNEAQ (reference sequence). The V and J ends lost 7 bases and 1 base, in that order; junction bases with no gene match: 9. CDR3 in DNA: TGTGCCAGCACTCCCATAGGGGGCCTTAACTATGGCTACACCTTC. Encoded protein: CASTPIGGLNYGYTF.

The chain links TRBV4-1 to TRBJ2-5; 10 bases agree with TRBD2. CDR3 size: 16 residues. Germline V CDR1 and CDR2: MGHRA, YSYEKL. Trimming took 4 bases from V and 5 from J; bases not matched to a gene: 10. CDR3 amino acids: CASSLRTSGDGETQYF. Written as DNA, the CDR3 is TGCGCCAGCAGCCTCCGGACTAGCGGTGATGGGGAGACCCAGTACTTC.

The chain links TRBV27 to TRBJ2-5; D might be TRBD1 or TRBD2, each matching 6 bases. In germline, CDR1 is MNHEY, CDR2 SMNVEV (reference sequence). This CDR3 contains 15 residues. Trimming took off 6 bases at V and 5 bases at J, with 19 bases between the two ends. The CDR3 loop reads CASSLGGRRLETQYF. CDR3 sequence (DNA): TGTGCCAGCAGCCTAGGGGGGCGCCGGTTGGAGACCCAGTACTTC.

The chain is built from TRBV4-1 and TRBJ1-5, with D unresolved. Germline V CDR1 and CDR2: MGHRA, YSYEKL. CDR3 length equals 18 residues. Trimming removed 0 bases from V and 6 bases from J, with 21 bases in between. The DNA of the CDR3 is TGCGCCAGCAGCCAAGAACCGTTATTCATTGAGGATGGTCAGCCCCAGCATTTT. This gives the protein CASSQEPLFIEDGQPQHF.

The chain is built from TRBV2 and TRBJ2-7, with D perhaps TRBD1 (5 bases). With 8 bases removed from V and 0 bases from J, the gap between germline ends came to 14 bases. Germline V gene data show CDR1 as SNHLY and CDR2 as FYNNEI. The CDR3 loop spans 14 amino acids. CDR3: CASSRTLLSYEQYF. CDR3 nucleotide sequence: TGTGCCAGCTCGAGGACACTCCTCTCCTACGAGCAGTACTTC.

The chain is built from TRBV19 and TRBJ1-6, with D unresolved. V was cut by 9 bases and J by 7 bases, with 10 bases left in between. CDR1 is LNHDA, CDR2 SQIVND, per germline (reference sequence). The CDR3 totals 12 residues. In DNA form, the CDR3 reads TGTGCCAGCAAACACGGGAATTCACCCCTCCACTTT. It codes for CASKHGNSPLHF.

The V and J genes are TRBV18 and TRBJ2-5, with 8 bases matching TRBD2. V lost 0 bases to trimming and J lost 0 bases; unmatched junction nucleotides: 9. CDR1 is KGHSH and CDR2 is LQKENI in the germline V gene. The CDR3 totals 18 residues. CDR3 in DNA: TGTGCCAGCTCACCACCTACCCCTTGGCGGGGGGACCAAGAGACCCAGTACTTC. It encodes CASSPPTPWRGDQETQYF. The full variable domain, with the rest looked up from reference TRBV18 and TRBJ2-5, is NAGVMQNPRHLVRRRGQEARLRCSPMKGHSHVYWYRQLPEEGLKFMVYLQKENIIDESGMPKERFSAEFPKEGPSILRIQQVVRGDSAAYFCASSPPTPWRGDQETQYFGPGTRLLVL.

This clone was picked up one time. The V gene is TRBV28, the J gene TRBJ2-7; no firm D call. V dropped 3 bases and J dropped 6 bases, with 9 bases sitting between them. This CDR3 is 12 amino acids long. Germline V gene data show CDR1 as MDHEN and CDR2 as SYDVKM. The CDR3 sequence: CASSFSDREQYF. In DNA, the CDR3 is TGTGCCAGCAGTTTTAGTGATCGCGAGCAGTACTTC.

DNA for the CDR3: TGTGCCAGCAGTTTTACCCCACCCGATACGCAGTATTTT. Residues: CASSFTPPDTQYF. V gene TRBV12-3 or TRBV12-4 combines with J gene TRBJ2-3; D call uncertain. The CDR3 totals 13 residues. Trimming stripped 3 bases from V and 6 bases from J, with 10 bases between.

The chain uses TRBV7-9 and TRBJ2-1; possibly TRBD1 or TRBD2 for D (6 bases each). The CDR3 sequence is 17 residues long. The germline V gene encodes CDR1 SEHNR and CDR2 FQNEAQ (reference sequence). Trimming stripped 5 bases from V and 0 bases from J, with 17 bases between. This CDR3 is CASSPGGHRSSYNEQFF. The CDR3 region has the DNA TGTGCCAGCAGCCCCGGGGGCCATCGGAGCTCCTACAATGAGCAGTTCTTC.

For this clone: Germline is not matched at one junction end, which may reflect a read error. The chain carries TRBV29-1 and TRBJ1-1; no reliable D call. CDR1 SQVTM and CDR2 ANQGSEA come from the germline V gene. There are 11 residues in the CDR3. The chain's CDR3 is CSGEMNTEAFF. The CDR3 coding sequence is TGCAGCGGTGAAATGAACACTGAAGCTTTCTTT.

The CDR3 DNA is TGCGCCAGCAGTGGGGCCGGGAACACTGAAGCTTTCTTT. It translates to CASSGAGNTEAFF. The chain employs TRBV5-1 and TRBJ1-1, with D possibly TRBD1 on 5 matching bases. Germline CDR1 is SGHRS and CDR2 is YFSETQ. CDR3 length: 13 amino acids. Trimming removed 5 bases from V and 1 base from J, with 9 bases in between.

The chain links TRBV5-1 to TRBJ2-5, with a weak D call TRBD2 (5 bases). V lost 4 bases to trimming and J lost 5 bases, with 15 bases between them. The length of the CDR3 is 14 residues. CDR1 and CDR2 (germline): SGHRS, YFSETQ. The CDR3, as DNA: TGCGCCAGCAGCCCTTTCGAGGGAGAGGAGACCCAGTACTTC. The encoded protein is CASSPFEGEETQYF.

The J gene is TRBJ2-7, the V gene TRBV30; 7 bases fit TRBD2. Germline V gene sequence: CDR1 GTSNPN, CDR2 SVGIG (reference sequence). V lost 5 bases to trimming and J lost 3 bases; unmatched junction nucleotides: 7. CDR3 length: 13 amino acids. CDR3 in DNA: TGTGCCTGGGGGAGGGACGCGTTCTACGAGCAGTACTTC. Amino acids: CAWGRDAFYEQYF.

This clone was seen a single time. The rearrangement links TRBV28 to TRBJ1-5; TRBD1 might be the D (5 bases). V was cut by 6 bases and J by 3 bases, with 12 bases left in between. Germline assignment: CDR1 MDHEN and CDR2 SYDVKM. The CDR3 extends over 14 amino acids. CDR3 DNA sequence: TGTGCCAGCAGCCAGGGACCTTTCAATCAGCCCCAGCATTTT. Translated, it gives CASSQGPFNQPQHF.

CDR3 residues: CASRTPGQGTDIQYF. DNA of the CDR3: TGTGCCAGCAGAACCCCGGGACAGGGTACGGACATTCAGTACTTC. The chain is built from TRBV2 and TRBJ2-4, with 9 positions matching TRBD1. Germline loops: CDR1 SNHLY, CDR2 FYNNEI. CDR3 size: 15 residues. V shed 6 bases, J shed 8 bases, and the junction held 11 bases outside the gene matches.

This clone came up once. The rearrangement joins TRBV4-2 to TRBJ2-7; TRBD2 matches at 12 bases. From germline, CDR1 is LGHNA and CDR2 YNFKEQ. The CDR3 spans 22 residues. J gave up 0 bases and V 1 base, and 19 bases lay outside the gene matches. Written as DNA, the CDR3 is TGTGCCAGCAGCCAAGTGATTCGGAGGCTAGCGGGAGGGAGAGGATCCTCCTACGAGCAGTACTTC. Translating it yields CASSQVIRRLAGGRGSSYEQYF.

The chain couples TRBV7-9 to TRBJ2-7; D not certain. The V gene's germline CDR1 is SEHNR and CDR2 FQNEAQ (reference sequence). Trimming removed 5 bases from V and 0 bases from J, with 5 bases in between. This CDR3 has 12 residues. CDR3 loop: CASSGRSYEQYF. CDR3 in DNA: TGTGCCAGCAGCGGGCGCTCCTACGAGCAGTACTTC.

V is TRBV19 and J is TRBJ1-1; a weak D match, TRBD1 (5 bases). The CDR3 is 13 residues long. V shed 6 bases and J shed 3 bases, with 11 bases lying between them. Per the germline V gene, CDR1 is LNHDA and CDR2 is SQIVND (reference sequence). CDR3 nucleotides: TGTGCCAGTAGCCGGGACGGTTACACTGAAGCTTTCTTT. This encodes CASSRDGYTEAFF. The whole variable domain, filled in from reference TRBV19 and TRBJ1-1, reads DGGITQSPKYLFRKEGQNVTLSCEQNLNHDAMYWYRQDPGQGLRLIYYSQIVNDFQKGDIAEGYSVSREKKESFPLTVTSAQKNPTAFYLCASSRDGYTEAFFGQGTRLTVV.